The present entry profiles one TCR beta chain with its context. The V and J ends lost 0 bases and 2 bases respectively, with 5 bases between them. The CDR3 extends over 14 amino acids. Germline values: CDR1 SGHRS, CDR2 YFSETQ. These data originate in a study of T cell responses to AZD1222 COVID-19 vaccine. The assay was immunoSEQ multiplex PCR, and TCRdb's table has in-frame clones only and misses some. The sample contains 90,000 to 150,000 clones, about 85% of which appear only once. This receptor was obtained from an adult in good health. The sequenced sample was peripheral blood, obtained on day 0 of AZD1222 vaccination. J is TRBJ2-2 and V is TRBV5-1, with D maybe TRBD2 (5 bases). Written as DNA, the CDR3 is TGCGCCAGCAGCTTGGGGACTAACACCGGGGAGCTGTTTTTT. It encodes CASSLGTNTGELFF.